The source of this T cell receptor beta chain is a study of OX40 agonist ivuxolimab in advanced cancers. Sequencing used immunoSEQ multiplex PCR; TCRdb keeps in-frame clones, though not all of them. Among tens of thousands of clones, about 85% were seen once, and the ten largest hold roughly 0.99%. Germline V gene sequence: CDR1 MDHEN, CDR2 SYDVKM. This CDR3 has 14 residues. V was pared by 1 base and J by 4 bases, with 2 bases of the junction left unmatched. This clone has just one count. This clonotype originated in an adult with an advanced solid tumor such as melanoma, head and neck, liver or kidney cancer. The specimen comprised CD4+ or CD8+ T cells sorted from blood, sampled in a trial of the OX40 agonist ivuxolimab. V is TRBV28 and J is TRBJ1-2; TRBD1 matches 8 bases. The CDR3 coding sequence is TGTGCCAGCAGTTTATCTACAGGGGGCTATGGCTACACCTTC. It specifies CASSLSTGGYGYTF.